Sequencing of this T cell receptor (beta chain) was carried out in a study of CD8+CD57+ T cells in acquired aplastic anemia. Study-level results: The study found no significant CD8+ Simpson's diversity difference between patients and controls.

CDR1 KGHDR and CDR2 SFDVKD come from the germline V gene. V gave up 6 bases and J gave up 7 bases; unmatched junction bases: 7. The CDR3 totals 13 residues. As concerns this clonotype: Its matching antigen is unknown.

Genomic DNA was employed as the template in profiling TCR beta VDJ and CDR3. TCRdb independently ran MiXCR on the reads; one entry per CDR3 protein. Of approximately 270,000 distinct CDR3 sequences in the sample, about 56% were seen once. The chain recombines TRBV24-1 with TRBJ2-5, with TRBD2 identical over 7 bases. Specimen: sorted CD4+, CD8+, or CD8+CD57+ T cells (not recorded which) from PBMCs. This sequence originates from a human donor with severe aplastic anemia or a healthy control (not recorded which). Here the CDR3 DNA reads TGTGCCACCAGTACTCCTAGCGGCCCGACCCAGTACTTC. Protein: CATSTPSGPTQYF.